This TCR beta chain stems from a study of beta chain features in type 1 diabetes. Study-wide points: TCRB CDR3s from Type 1 diabetes patients were moderately but significantly shorter in all four CD4+ subsets.

This clone was picked up a small number of times. The antigen is unknown. Sorting based on CD45RO/CCR7/CD25/CD127/CD95/CD27 separated CD4+ naive, central memory, regulatory and stem cell-like memory cells. Isolated RNA was reverse transcribed in full, so expressed TCRB transcripts were sequenced. Libraries were prepared by immunoSEQ multiplex PCR; TCRdb keeps only in-frame clonotypes and omits some of them. This table holds about 650,000 clones, approximately 13% found once. The TCR originated in a man aged 25-40 years with type 1 diabetes. The sample comprised naive CD4+ T cells from blood.

CDR3 DNA sequence: TGTGCCAGCAGCTTAGGATGGCGAGAGACCCAGTACTTC. This encodes CASSLGWRETQYF. The gene calls are TRBV7-3 and TRBJ2-5; no clear D. This CDR3 has 13 residues. Deletions cut 2 bases from V and 4 bases from J, with 8 bases between. Per the germline V gene, CDR1 is SGHTA and CDR2 is FQGTGA.